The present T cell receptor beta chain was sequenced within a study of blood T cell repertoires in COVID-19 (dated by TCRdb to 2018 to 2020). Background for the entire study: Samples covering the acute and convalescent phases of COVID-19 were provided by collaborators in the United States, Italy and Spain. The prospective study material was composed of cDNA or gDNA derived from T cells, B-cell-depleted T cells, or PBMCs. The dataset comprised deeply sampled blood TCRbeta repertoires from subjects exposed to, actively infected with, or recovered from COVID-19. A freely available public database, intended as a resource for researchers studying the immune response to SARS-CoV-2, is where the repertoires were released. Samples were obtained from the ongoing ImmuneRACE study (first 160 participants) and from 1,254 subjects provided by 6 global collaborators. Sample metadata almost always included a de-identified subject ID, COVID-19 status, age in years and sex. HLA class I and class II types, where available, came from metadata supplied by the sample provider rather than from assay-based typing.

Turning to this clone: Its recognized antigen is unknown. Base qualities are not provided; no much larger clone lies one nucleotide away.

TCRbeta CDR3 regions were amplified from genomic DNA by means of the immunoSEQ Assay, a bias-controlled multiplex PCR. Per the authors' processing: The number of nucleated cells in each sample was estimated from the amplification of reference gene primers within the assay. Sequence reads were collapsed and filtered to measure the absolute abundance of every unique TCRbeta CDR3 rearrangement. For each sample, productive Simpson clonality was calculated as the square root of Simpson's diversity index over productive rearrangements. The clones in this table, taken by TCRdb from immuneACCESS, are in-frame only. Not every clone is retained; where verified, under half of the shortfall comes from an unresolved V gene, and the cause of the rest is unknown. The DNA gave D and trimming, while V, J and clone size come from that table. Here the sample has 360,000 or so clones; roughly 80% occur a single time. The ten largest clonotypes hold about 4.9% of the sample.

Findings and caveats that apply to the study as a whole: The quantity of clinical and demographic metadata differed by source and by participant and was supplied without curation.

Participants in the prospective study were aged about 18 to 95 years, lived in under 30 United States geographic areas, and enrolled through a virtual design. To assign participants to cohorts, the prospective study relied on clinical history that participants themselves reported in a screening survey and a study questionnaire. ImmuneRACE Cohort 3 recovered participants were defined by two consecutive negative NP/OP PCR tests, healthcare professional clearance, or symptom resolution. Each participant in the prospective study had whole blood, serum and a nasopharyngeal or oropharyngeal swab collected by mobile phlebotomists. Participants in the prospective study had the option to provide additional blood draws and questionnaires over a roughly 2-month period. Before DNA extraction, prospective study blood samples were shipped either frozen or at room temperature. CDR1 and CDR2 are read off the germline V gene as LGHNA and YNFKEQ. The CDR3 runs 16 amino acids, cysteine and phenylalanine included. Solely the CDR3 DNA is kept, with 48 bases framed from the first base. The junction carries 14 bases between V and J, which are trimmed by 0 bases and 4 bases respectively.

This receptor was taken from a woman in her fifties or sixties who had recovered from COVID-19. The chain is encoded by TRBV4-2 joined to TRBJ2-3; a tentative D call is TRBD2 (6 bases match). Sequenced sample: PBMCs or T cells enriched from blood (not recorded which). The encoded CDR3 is CASSQDGGGDSDTQYF. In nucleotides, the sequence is TGTGCCAGCAGCCAAGATGGAGGAGGGGATTCAGATACGCAGTATTTT.